These 3 T cell receptor beta chains were all obtained from the same sample, sequenced in a study of blood T cells in healthy people across ages. A second PCR of roughly 7 to 11 cycles used a sample-barcoded 5' primer and a J-beta primer mix. A single record per CDR3 protein comes from TCRdb applying MiXCR to the 5' RACE reads. The sample lists around 850,000 distinct CDR3 sequences; around 36% were seen once. Sequencing input: blood. All receptors come from a man between 18 and 29 years old in good health.

The genes are TRBV12-3 or TRBV12-4 and TRBJ1-1; D is ambiguous. The length of the CDR3 is 16 residues. V lost 5 bases and J 2 bases, leaving 18 bases between the germline ends. CDR3 amino acids: CASSTGVLGINTEAFF. The CDR3, as DNA: TGTGCCAGCAGTACCGGGGTCCTGGGCATCAACACTGAAGCTTTCTTT.

The chain recombines TRBV6-6 with TRBJ2-1; 8 bases align to TRBD2. The CDR3 is made up of 14 amino acids. Germline CDR1 is MNHNY and CDR2 is SVGAGI (reference sequence). The trim removed 7 bases at V and 7 bases at J, leaving 9 bases unmatched. CDR3 coding DNA: TGTGCCAGCACCCGGGGGGGCCCGTCTAATGAGCAGTTCTTC. Encoded protein: CASTRGGPSNEQFF.

About this clonotype itself: A much larger clone differs by one base, so this may be a read error. This sequence joins TRBV2 and TRBJ2-1; 8 bases align to TRBD2. Germline V lookup: CDR1 SNHLY, CDR2 FYNNEI. This CDR3 is built from 15 residues. Unmatched junction bases numbered 15, after V lost 8 bases and J lost 9 bases. Written as DNA, the CDR3 is TGTGCCAGCCGTCAAGAGGGCGGGGGGCCCAGTGAGCAGTTCTTC. The encoded protein is CASRQEGGGPSEQFF. Looking up the rest from reference TRBV2 and TRBJ2-1 gives the full variable domain: EPEVTQTPSHQVTQMGQEVILRCVPISNHLYFYWYRQILGQKVEFLVSFYNNEISEKSEIFDDQFSVERPDGSNFTLKIRSTKLEDSAMYFCASRQEGGGPSEQFFGPGTRLTVL.